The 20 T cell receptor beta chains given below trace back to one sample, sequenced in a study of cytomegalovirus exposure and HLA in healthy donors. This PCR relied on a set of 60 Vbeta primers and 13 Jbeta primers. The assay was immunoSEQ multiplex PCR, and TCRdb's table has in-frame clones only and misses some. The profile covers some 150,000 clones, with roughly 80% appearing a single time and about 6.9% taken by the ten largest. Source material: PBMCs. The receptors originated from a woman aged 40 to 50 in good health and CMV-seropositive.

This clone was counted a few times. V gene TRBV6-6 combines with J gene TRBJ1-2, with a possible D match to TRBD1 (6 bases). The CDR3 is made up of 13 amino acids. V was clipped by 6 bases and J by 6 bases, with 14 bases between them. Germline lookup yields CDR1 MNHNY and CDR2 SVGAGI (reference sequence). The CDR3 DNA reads TGTGCCAGCAGCCACGGCAGGGGAGATGGCTACACCTTC. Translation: CASSHGRGDGYTF.

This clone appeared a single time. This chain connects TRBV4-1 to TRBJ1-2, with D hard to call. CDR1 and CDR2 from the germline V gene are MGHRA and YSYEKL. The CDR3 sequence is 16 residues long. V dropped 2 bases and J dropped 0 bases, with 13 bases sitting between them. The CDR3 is CASSQLGGEANYGYTF. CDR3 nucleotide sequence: TGCGCCAGCAGCCAATTGGGAGGAGAAGCTAACTATGGCTACACCTTC.

Here the CDR3 reads CASSPWKRESNQPQHF. The CDR3 nucleotides are TGTGCCAGCAGCCCCTGGAAGAGGGAGAGCAATCAGCCCCAGCATTTT. V usage is TRBV11-2 and J usage is TRBJ1-5; D is unclear. V lost 5 bases to trimming and J lost 1 base, with 15 bases between them. Germline-derived CDR1 and CDR2 are SGHAT and FQNNGV. The CDR3 is 16 residues long.

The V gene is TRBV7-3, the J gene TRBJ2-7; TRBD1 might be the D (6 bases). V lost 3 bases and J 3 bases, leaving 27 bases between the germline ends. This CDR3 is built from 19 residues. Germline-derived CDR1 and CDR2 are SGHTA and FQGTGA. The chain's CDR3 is CASSFAPPRNRERDYEQYF. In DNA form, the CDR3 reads TGTGCCAGCAGCTTTGCTCCCCCTAGAAACAGGGAGAGGGACTACGAGCAGTACTTC. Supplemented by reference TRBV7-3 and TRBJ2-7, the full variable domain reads GAGVSQTPSNKVTEKGKYVELRCDPISGHTALYWYRQSLGQGPEFLIYFQGTGAADDSGLPNDRFFAVRPEGSVSTLKIQRTERGDSAVYLCASSFAPPRNRERDYEQYFGPGTRLTVT.

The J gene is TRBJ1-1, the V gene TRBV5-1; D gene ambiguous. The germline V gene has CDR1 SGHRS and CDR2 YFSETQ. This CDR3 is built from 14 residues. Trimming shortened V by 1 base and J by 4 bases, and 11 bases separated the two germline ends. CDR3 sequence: CASSLNIGGTEAFF. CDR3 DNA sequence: TGCGCCAGCAGCTTGAATATCGGCGGCACTGAAGCTTTCTTT.

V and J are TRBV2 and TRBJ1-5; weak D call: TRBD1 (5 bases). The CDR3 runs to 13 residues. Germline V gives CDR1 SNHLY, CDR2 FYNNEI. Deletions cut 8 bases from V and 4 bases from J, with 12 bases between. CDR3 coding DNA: TGTGCCAGCGCGGGGGTAGGAAATCAGCCCCAGCATTTT. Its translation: CASAGVGNQPQHF. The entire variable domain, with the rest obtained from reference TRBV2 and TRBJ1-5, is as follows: EPEVTQTPSHQVTQMGQEVILRCVPISNHLYFYWYRQILGQKVEFLVSFYNNEISEKSEIFDDQFSVERPDGSNFTLKIRSTKLEDSAMYFCASAGVGNQPQHFGDGTRLSIL.

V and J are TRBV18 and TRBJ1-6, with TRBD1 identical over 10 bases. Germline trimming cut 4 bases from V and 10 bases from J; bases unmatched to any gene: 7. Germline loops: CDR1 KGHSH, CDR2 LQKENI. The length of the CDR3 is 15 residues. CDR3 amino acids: CASSLPGQGYSPLHF. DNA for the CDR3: TGTGCCAGCTCACTACCGGGACAGGGGTACTCACCCCTCCACTTT.

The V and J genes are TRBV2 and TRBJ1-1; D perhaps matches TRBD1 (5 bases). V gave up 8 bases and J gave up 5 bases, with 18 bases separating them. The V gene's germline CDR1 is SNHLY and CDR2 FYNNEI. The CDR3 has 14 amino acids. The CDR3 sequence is CASGWGGDLTEAFF. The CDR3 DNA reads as TGTGCCAGCGGGTGGGGGGGGGATTTAACTGAAGCTTTCTTT.

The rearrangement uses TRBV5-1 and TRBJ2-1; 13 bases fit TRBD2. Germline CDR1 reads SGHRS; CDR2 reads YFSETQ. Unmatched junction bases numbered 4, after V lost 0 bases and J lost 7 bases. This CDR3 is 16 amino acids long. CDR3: CASSLELGLAGNEQFF. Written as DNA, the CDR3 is TGCGCCAGCAGCTTGGAATTGGGACTAGCGGGAAATGAGCAGTTCTTC.

For the CDR3, the DNA is TGTGCCAGCAGCAGACTAGCGGGGGGTTTCACAGATACGCAGTATTTT. Its protein product is CASSRLAGGFTDTQYF. The chain employs TRBV7-2 and TRBJ2-3; TRBD2 matches 13 bases. J gave up 2 bases and V 5 bases, and 4 bases lay outside the gene matches. Germline CDR1 is SGHTA and CDR2 is FQGNSA. The CDR3 spans 16 residues.

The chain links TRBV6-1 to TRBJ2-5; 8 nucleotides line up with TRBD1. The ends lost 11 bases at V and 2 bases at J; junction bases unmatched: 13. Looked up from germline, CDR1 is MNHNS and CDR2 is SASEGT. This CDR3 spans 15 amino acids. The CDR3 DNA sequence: TGTGCCGACACCCCAGGTCGACAGGGGCAAGAGACCCAGTACTTC. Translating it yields CADTPGRQGQETQYF.

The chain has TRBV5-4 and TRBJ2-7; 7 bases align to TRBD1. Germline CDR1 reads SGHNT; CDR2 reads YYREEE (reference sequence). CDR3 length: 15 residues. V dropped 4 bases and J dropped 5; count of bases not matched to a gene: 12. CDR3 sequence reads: CASSLTGETRHEQYF. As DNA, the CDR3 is TGTGCCAGCAGCCTTACAGGGGAAACACGCCACGAGCAGTACTTC.

The chain's CDR3 is CASSRVETQYF. Here the CDR3 DNA reads TGTGCCAGCAGCCGCGTCGAGACCCAGTACTTC. The chain recombines TRBV13 with TRBJ2-5; D is uncertain. Germline assignment: CDR1 PRHDT and CDR2 FYEKMQ (reference sequence). The V end was cut by 5 bases, the J end by 5 bases, with 6 bases between. This CDR3 has 11 residues.

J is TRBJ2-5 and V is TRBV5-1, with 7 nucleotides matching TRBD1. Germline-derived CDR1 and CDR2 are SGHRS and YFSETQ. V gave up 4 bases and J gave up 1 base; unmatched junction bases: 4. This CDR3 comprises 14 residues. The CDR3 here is CASSVGDSQETQYF. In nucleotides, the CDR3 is TGCGCCAGCAGCGTAGGGGACAGCCAAGAGACCCAGTACTTC.

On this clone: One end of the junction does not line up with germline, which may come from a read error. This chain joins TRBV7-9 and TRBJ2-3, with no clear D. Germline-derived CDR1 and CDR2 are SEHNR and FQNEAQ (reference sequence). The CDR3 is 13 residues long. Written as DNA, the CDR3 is TGTTCCAGCAGCTATTCCGAGGCAGATACGCAGTATTTT. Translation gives CSSSYSEADTQYF.

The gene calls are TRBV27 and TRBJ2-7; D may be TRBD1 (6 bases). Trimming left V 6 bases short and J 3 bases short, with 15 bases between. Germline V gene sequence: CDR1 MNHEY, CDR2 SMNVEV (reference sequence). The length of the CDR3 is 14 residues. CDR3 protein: CASRSGQRIYEQYF. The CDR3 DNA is TGTGCCAGCAGGTCCGGACAGCGAATCTACGAGCAGTACTTC.

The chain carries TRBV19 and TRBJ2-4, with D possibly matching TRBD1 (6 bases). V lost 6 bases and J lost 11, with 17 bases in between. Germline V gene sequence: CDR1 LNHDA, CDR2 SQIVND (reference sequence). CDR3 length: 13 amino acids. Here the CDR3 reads CASRESGTPFQYF. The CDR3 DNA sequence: TGTGCCAGTAGGGAATCAGGGACACCCTTTCAGTACTTC.

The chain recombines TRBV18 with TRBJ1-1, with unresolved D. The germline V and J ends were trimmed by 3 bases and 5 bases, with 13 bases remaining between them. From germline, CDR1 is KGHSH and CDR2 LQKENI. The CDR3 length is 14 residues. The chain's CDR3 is CASSPPGGGTEAFF. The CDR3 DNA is TGTGCCAGCTCACCTCCTGGAGGAGGTACTGAAGCTTTCTTT.

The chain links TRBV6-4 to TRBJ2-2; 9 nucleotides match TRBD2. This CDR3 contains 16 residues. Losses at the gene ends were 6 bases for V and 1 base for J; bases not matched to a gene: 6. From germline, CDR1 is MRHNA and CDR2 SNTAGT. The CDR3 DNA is TGTGCCAGCAGAGGCCGAGCGGGGGGGAACACCGGGGAGCTGTTTTTT. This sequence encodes CASRGRAGGNTGELFF.

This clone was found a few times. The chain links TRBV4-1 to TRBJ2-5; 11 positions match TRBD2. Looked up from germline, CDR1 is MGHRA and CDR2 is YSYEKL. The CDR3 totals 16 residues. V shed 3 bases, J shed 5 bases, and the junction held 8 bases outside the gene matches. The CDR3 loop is CASSHGSGGAWETQYF. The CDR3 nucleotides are TGCGCCAGCAGCCATGGTAGCGGGGGGGCCTGGGAGACCCAGTACTTC.